Following are 23 T cell receptor beta chains from one sample sequenced in a study of tumor-infiltrating lymphocytes in glioblastoma multiforme. TCR beta libraries were built from RNA through three nested multiplex PCR rounds using modified ARM-PCR. TCRdb fed the multiplex PCR reads into MiXCR, producing one record per CDR3 protein. The sample includes about 13,000 distinct CDR3 sequences, 66% of them seen just once. Sequences were obtained from brain tumor tissue. The source is a male donor with glioblastoma.

The chain links TRBV11-2 to TRBJ1-1; D possibly corresponds to TRBD1 (6 bases). V was clipped by 0 bases and J by 3 bases, with 11 bases between them. Germline assignment: CDR1 SGHAT and CDR2 FQNNGV. This CDR3 has 15 residues. The CDR3 sequence is CASSLDPQGDTEAFF. The CDR3 DNA reads TGTGCCAGCAGCTTAGACCCACAGGGTGACACTGAAGCTTTCTTT.

This clonotype showed up just a few times. This sequence joins TRBV20-1 and TRBJ2-3, with 9 bases aligning to TRBD2. V shed 0 bases, J shed 12 bases, and the junction held 13 bases outside the gene matches. The germline V gene has CDR1 DFQATT and CDR2 SNEGSKA (reference sequence). There are 15 residues in the CDR3. As DNA, the CDR3 is TGCAGTGCTAGAGACCCAGCGGGAGGAACAGATATACAGTATTTT. It translates to CSARDPAGGTDIQYF.

This clonotype was seen many times. The chain joins TRBV30 to TRBJ2-1; unclear D gene. Germline lookup yields CDR1 GTSNPN and CDR2 SVGIG (reference sequence). The V and J ends lost 0 bases and 12 bases respectively, with 12 bases between them. This CDR3 spans 12 amino acids. In DNA, the CDR3 is TGTGCCTGGAGTGTACGTGAATTGGTGCAGTTCTTC. Translation gives CAWSVRELVQFF.

A word on this clonotype: The junction and the germline gene differ at one end; a read error may be behind it. V is TRBV6-5 and J is TRBJ2-7; tentatively, D is TRBD1 or TRBD2 (6 bases each). The CDR3 covers 16 residues. Looked up from germline, CDR1 is MNHEY and CDR2 is SVGAGI. The CDR3: CASSYAKLGGGPEQHF. The DNA of the CDR3 is TGTGCCAGCAGTTACGCAAAACTTGGTGGGGGGCCCGAGCAGCACTTT.

The gene calls are TRBV11-2 and TRBJ2-3; TRBD1 agrees at 8 bases. After removal of 6 bases from V and 2 bases from J, the junction contained 10 bases not matched to a gene. The germline V gene has CDR1 SGHAT and CDR2 FQNNGV. The CDR3 runs 16 residues. This CDR3 reads CASSKQGAWVTDTQYF. The CDR3 DNA reads TGTGCCAGCAGTAAGCAGGGGGCTTGGGTCACAGATACGCAGTATTTT.

The J gene is TRBJ1-6, the V gene TRBV29-1; D possibly corresponds to TRBD1 (5 bases). Deletions cut 6 bases from V and 14 bases from J, with 20 bases between. The germline V gene encodes CDR1 SQVTM and CDR2 ANQGSEA. CDR3 length: 13 residues. This chain's CDR3 is CSVARDRESSLHF. CDR3 DNA: TGCAGCGTCGCCAGGGATAGAGAATCATCCCTCCACTTT.

The rearrangement uses TRBV11-3 and TRBJ2-1, with a possible D match to TRBD2 (6 bases). CDR3 length: 13 residues. CDR1 is SGHNT, CDR2 YENEEA, per germline. With 3 bases removed from V and 6 bases from J, the gap between germline ends came to 9 bases. The CDR3 here is CASSFGGPNEQFF. CDR3 bases: TGTGCCAGCAGCTTCGGAGGGCCCAATGAGCAGTTCTTC.

There are many counts of this clonotype. The chain combines TRBV6-5 with TRBJ1-2, with 11 bases that match TRBD1. The CDR3 totals 15 residues. The V gene end was trimmed by 5 bases and the J gene end by 8 bases; junction bases not matched to a gene: 10. The V gene's germline CDR1 is MNHEY and CDR2 SVGAGI. As DNA, the CDR3 is TGTGCCAGCAGTCTCGCGCCGGGACAGGGGGGAGGCTACACCTTC. Amino acid sequence: CASSLAPGQGGGYTF.

This sequence joins TRBV28 and TRBJ2-7; D may be TRBD2 (5 bases). Trimming shortened V by 8 bases and J by 2 bases, and 16 bases separated the two germline ends. The CDR3 has 14 amino acids. CDR1 MDHEN and CDR2 SYDVKM come from the germline V gene. The CDR3, as DNA: TGTGCCAGCCACAGCGGAGCCTTGGCCTACGAGCAGTACTTC. Protein sequence: CASHSGALAYEQYF.

The chain combines TRBV11-1 with TRBJ2-1; maybe TRBD1 (6 bases). CDR3 size: 15 residues. Germline lookup yields CDR1 SGHAT and CDR2 FQDESV (reference sequence). V was pared by 6 bases and J by 7 bases, with 19 bases between. This CDR3 is CASRSADTGRNEQFF. In nucleotides, the CDR3 is TGTGCCAGCAGATCGGCTGATACAGGGCGGAATGAGCAGTTCTTC.

In this sample, this clonotype is medium-sized (0.01 to 0.1%). The chain joins TRBV6-5 to TRBJ2-5; D is possibly TRBD1 or TRBD2 (5 bases each). CDR3 length: 16 amino acids. Trimming took off 7 bases at V and 1 base at J, with 19 bases between the two ends. Germline CDR1 reads MNHEY; CDR2 reads SVGAGI. The CDR3 DNA follows: TGTGCCAGCACCATGTCCGCGGGCAGGGCCCAAGAGACCCAGTACTTC. This sequence encodes CASTMSAGRAQETQYF.

This sequence joins TRBV10-3 and TRBJ2-7, with 9 bases lining up with TRBD1. The V gene's germline CDR1 is ENHRY and CDR2 SYGVKD. J lost 4 bases, V lost 1 base, and 2 bases had no gene match. This CDR3 is 14 amino acids long. CDR3: CAISEFGTGYEQYF. The CDR3 bases are TGTGCCATCAGTGAGTTCGGGACAGGGTACGAGCAGTACTTC.

Details on this clonotype: The junction departs from germline at one end; a sequencing error may be responsible. The J gene is TRBJ2-2, the V gene TRBV12-3 or TRBV12-4, with D hard to call. The length of the CDR3 is 13 residues. The CDR3 sequence: CVSNTDLIGELFF. CDR3 in DNA: TGTGTCAGCAATACCGACCTGATCGGGGAGCTGTTTTTT.

A remark on this clonotype: Lacking the conserved final phenylalanine or tryptophan, this CDR3 likely reflects a read error. The rearrangement uses TRBV11-2 and TRBJ2-1, with TRBD2 identical over 14 bases. The germline V gene encodes CDR1 SGHAT and CDR2 FQNNGV. The CDR3 has 17 amino acids. The CDR3 DNA follows: TGTGCCATCAGCTCGGGACTAGCGGGAGTCTTCCGGAGTGAGCAGTTCTCC. Amino acids: CAISSGLAGVFRSEQFS.

Points on this clonotype: The junction does not match germline at one end; this may be a read error. V usage is TRBV20-1 and J usage is TRBJ2-1, with D perhaps matching TRBD2 (5 bases). The CDR3 sequence is 16 residues long. The V gene's germline CDR1 is DFQATT and CDR2 SNEGSKA (reference sequence). The CDR3 nucleotides are TGCAGTACCACACAGTTTAAGCCGGGGTCCTACAGTGAGCAGTTCTTC. Its protein product is CSTTQFKPGSYSEQFF.

A note on this clonotype: The junction departs from germline at one end; a sequencing error may be responsible. This chain uses TRBV11-2 with TRBJ2-3; possibly TRBD1 or TRBD2 for D (7 bases each). The CDR3 sequence is 15 residues long. Germline lookup yields CDR1 SGHAT and CDR2 FQNNGV. CDR3 DNA: TGTGCCAGCAGCTTACAGGGGGGGTGGACAGATACGCATTGTTTT. Translated: CASSLQGGWTDTHCF.

The chain employs TRBV19 and TRBJ1-2, with D possibly matching TRBD1 (5 bases). The CDR3 consists of 16 residues. Germline V gene data show CDR1 as LNHDA and CDR2 as SQIVND (reference sequence). The V and J ends lost 9 bases and 2 bases respectively, with 22 bases between them. Here the CDR3 reads CASTTTGAVLNYGYTF. In DNA form, the CDR3 reads TGTGCCAGCACCACAACCGGGGCAGTACTCAACTATGGCTACACCTTC. Supplemented by reference TRBV19 and TRBJ1-2, the full variable domain reads DGGITQSPKYLFRKEGQNVTLSCEQNLNHDAMYWYRQDPGQGLRLIYYSQIVNDFQKGDIAEGYSVSREKKESFPLTVTSAQKNPTAFYLCASTTTGAVLNYGYTFGSGTRLTVV.

This clonotype is classed as large. The chain links TRBV10-3 to TRBJ1-1, with D unclear. This CDR3 contains 12 residues. V shed 11 bases and J shed 2 bases, with 12 bases lying between them. The germline V gene encodes CDR1 ENHRY and CDR2 SYGVKD. The CDR3 DNA follows: TGTGCCGCCACCGACGGAAACACTGAAGCTTTCTTT. Amino acids: CAATDGNTEAFF.

On this clonotype: An end of the junction does not agree with germline; a read error may underlie this. The chain combines TRBV28 with TRBJ1-5; D might be TRBD1 (6 bases). The CDR3 has 11 amino acids. Looked up from germline, CDR1 is MDHEN and CDR2 is SYDVKM. As DNA, the CDR3 is TGTACCATCAGTTTCCAGGGGCCCCAGGATTTT. Translating gives CTISFQGPQDF.

With respect to this clonotype: The final CDR3 position lacks the conserved phenylalanine or tryptophan, pointing to a likely read error. The chain links TRBV10-3 to TRBJ2-2; a weak D match, TRBD1 (5 bases). This CDR3 has 15 residues. The V gene's germline CDR1 is ENHRY and CDR2 SYGVKD. Trimming shortened V by 4 bases and J by 7 bases, and 16 bases separated the two germline ends. DNA for the CDR3: TGTGCCATCAGTGGTTGGACAAGGGGCGACGGGGAGCTGTTTGTT. Translation gives CAISGWTRGDGELFV.

The rearrangement links TRBV4-2 to TRBJ2-5; D is unresolved. Germline CDR1 LGHNA, CDR2 YNFKEQ. V lost 0 bases to trimming and J lost 1 base, with 18 bases between them. This CDR3 comprises 18 residues. CDR3: CASSQDLTGWVAQETQYF. CDR3 DNA sequence: TGTGCCAGCAGCCAAGATCTAACCGGTTGGGTGGCCCAAGAGACCCAGTACTTC.

The sample holds a few counts of this clonotype. The chain combines TRBV20-1 with TRBJ1-5; D unresolved. The V gene lost 2 bases and the J gene lost 2 bases, with 10 bases spanning the gap. Germline CDR1 DFQATT, CDR2 SNEGSKA (reference sequence). The CDR3 is 14 amino acids. The DNA for the CDR3 is TGCAGTGCTAGAATGGGTTCGGGCAATCAGCCCCAGCATTTT. Residues: CSARMGSGNQPQHF.

This clonotype was detected ten times or more. The rearrangement links TRBV19 to TRBJ1-1; 7 positions match TRBD1. Germline V lookup: CDR1 LNHDA, CDR2 SQIVND (reference sequence). The length of the CDR3 is 14 residues. The junction had 9 bases not matched to a gene; V was cut back by 5 bases and J by 6 bases. The CDR3 nucleotides read TGTGCCAGTAGTCCGGGACAGATCGGGGCTGAAGCTTTCTTT. Translating gives CASSPGQIGAEAFF.